This passage covers 22 T cell receptor beta chains from one sample sequenced in a study of cytomegalovirus exposure and HLA in healthy donors. 60 Vbeta and 13 Jbeta primers were used in PCR. TCRdb's table, derived via immunoSEQ multiplex PCR, lists solely in-frame clones and lacks some. The repertoire includes around 170,000 clones, roughly 84% of them detected once, and under 0.4% sits in the top ten. Sequenced: PBMCs. Every receptor here comes from a boy aged 2 to 10 in good health and CMV-seronegative.

CDR3 sequence (DNA): TGCGCCAGTTCCTCGACAGGGGCCGGGGAGCTGTTTTTT. The encoded protein is CASSSTGAGELFF. The chain is built from TRBV10-1 and TRBJ2-2, with 8 bases fitting TRBD1. CDR3 length equals 13 residues. After removal of 9 bases from V and 6 bases from J, the junction contained 6 bases not matched to a gene. Germline CDR1 is WNHNN and CDR2 is SYGVQD (reference sequence).

The chain employs TRBV25-1 and TRBJ2-7, with D possibly matching TRBD2 (6 bases). CDR3 size: 14 residues. Trimming shortened V by 3 bases and J by 7 bases, and 16 bases separated the two germline ends. Germline CDR1 is MGHDK and CDR2 is SYGVNS. CDR3 amino acids: CASSEAAAEGEQYF. CDR3 nucleotide sequence: TGTGCCAGCAGTGAGGCAGCGGCGGAGGGGGAGCAGTACTTC.

The chain carries TRBV11-2 and TRBJ2-7; perhaps TRBD1 as D (6 bases). The V end was cut by 5 bases, the J end by 5 bases, with 25 bases between. This CDR3 is 17 amino acids long. Germline CDR1 is SGHAT and CDR2 is FQNNGV. The CDR3 DNA sequence: TGTGCCAGCAGCCAAACACCAGGGGCCGCGGAGAGGGACGAGCAGTACTTC. Amino acid sequence: CASSQTPGAAERDEQYF.

V and J are TRBV11-2 and TRBJ2-3; D is unresolved. Germline CDR1 is SGHAT and CDR2 is FQNNGV. The V end was cut by 4 bases, the J end by 1 base, with 15 bases between. This CDR3 has 16 residues. The CDR3 nucleotides are TGTGCCAGCAGCTCTAACTTGGCGGAGCGCACAGATACGCAGTATTTT. The encoded protein is CASSSNLAERTDTQYF.

The chain uses TRBV28 and TRBJ2-7, with a weak D call TRBD1 (5 bases). Trimming took 3 bases from V and 5 from J, leaving 14 bases between them. Germline lookup yields CDR1 MDHEN and CDR2 SYDVKM. The CDR3 covers 14 residues. The CDR3 here is CASSLARARDEQYF. The CDR3 DNA is TGTGCCAGCAGTTTGGCCAGGGCGCGTGACGAGCAGTACTTC.

This sequence joins TRBV27 and TRBJ2-1; 7 bases line up with TRBD2. The CDR3 is 16 residues long. Germline CDR1 is MNHEY and CDR2 is SMNVEV (reference sequence). Trimming took 3 bases from V and 12 from J; bases not matched to a gene: 17. In DNA, the CDR3 is TGTGCCAGCAGTTTCCTTCTCAGCGGGGACCCCAGAGGGCAGTTCTTC. Translating gives CASSFLLSGDPRGQFF.

This clone was counted once. CDR3: CASSMTSQETQYF. CDR3 DNA: TGTGCCAGTAGTATGACAAGCCAAGAGACCCAGTACTTC. The chain joins TRBV19 to TRBJ2-5; no reliable D call. CDR1 is LNHDA and CDR2 is SQIVND in the germline V gene (reference sequence). The CDR3 sequence is 13 residues long. Trimming stripped 3 bases from V and 1 base from J, with 6 bases between.

The V gene is TRBV4-2, the J gene TRBJ2-3; maybe TRBD2 (7 bases). This CDR3 region has 17 residues. V was shortened by 0 bases and J by 3 bases, with 16 bases between the two germline ends. Germline values: CDR1 LGHNA, CDR2 YNFKEQ. In DNA form, the CDR3 reads TGTGCCAGCAGCCAAGAGGGGGGGCCTGGAAGGACAGATACGCAGTATTTT. Its translation is CASSQEGGPGRTDTQYF.

The rearrangement uses TRBV27 and TRBJ2-3; TRBD2 matches at 9 bases. CDR3 length: 17 amino acids. The V segment lost 0 bases and the J segment 3 bases; nucleotides outside the gene matches: 7. Germline-derived CDR1 and CDR2 are MNHEY and SMNVEV (reference sequence). The CDR3 protein is CASSLSNSGSMTDTQYF. DNA for the CDR3: TGTGCCAGCAGTTTATCGAATAGCGGGAGCATGACAGATACGCAGTATTTT.

The chain links TRBV19 to TRBJ2-6; D gene ambiguous. Trimming took off 3 bases at V and 0 bases at J, with 9 bases between the two ends. The CDR3 extends over 16 amino acids. Germline V CDR1 and CDR2: LNHDA, SQIVND (reference sequence). The CDR3 spells CASSIAGTSGANVLTF. CDR3 DNA sequence: TGTGCCAGTAGTATCGCAGGAACCTCTGGGGCCAACGTCCTGACTTTC.

The chain employs TRBV13 and TRBJ2-7, with 10 positions matching TRBD2. Losses at the gene ends were 1 base for V and 7 bases for J; bases not matched to a gene: 4. This CDR3 contains 14 residues. Germline CDR1 and CDR2: PRHDT and FYEKMQ (reference sequence). Here the CDR3 DNA reads TGTGCCAGCAGCTTAGTCCGAGCGGGAGGGGAGCAGTACTTC. It codes for CASSLVRAGGEQYF.

The chain joins TRBV29-1 to TRBJ2-5; D uncertain. Per germline, CDR1 SQVTM and CDR2 ANQGSEA. V lost 8 bases, J lost 5 bases, and 18 bases lay in between. CDR3 size: 13 residues. The CDR3 region is CSCFVPVRETQYF. CDR3 DNA sequence: TGCAGCTGCTTTGTCCCGGTCCGGGAGACCCAGTACTTC.

The chain employs TRBV7-8 and TRBJ2-6; D unresolved. The germline V gene encodes CDR1 SGHVS and CDR2 FQNEAQ. The CDR3 contains 15 residues. Trimming removed 2 bases at V and 2 bases at J, with 7 bases between. The CDR3 bases are TGTGCCAGCAGCTTAAAATACACTGGGGCCAACGTCCTGACTTTC. As protein: CASSLKYTGANVLTF.

This chain connects TRBV27 to TRBJ1-2; tentative D call: TRBD1 (5 bases). CDR3 size: 13 residues. V was shortened by 4 bases and J by 4 bases, with 10 bases between the two germline ends. The germline V gene encodes CDR1 MNHEY and CDR2 SMNVEV (reference sequence). The chain's CDR3 is CASSSSGPYGYTF. CDR3 bases: TGTGCCAGCAGTTCCTCAGGGCCCTATGGCTACACCTTC.

This sequence joins TRBV7-9 and TRBJ2-5, with 9 nucleotides matching TRBD1. The V segment lost 5 bases and the J segment 4 bases; nucleotides outside the gene matches: 2. The germline CDR1 and CDR2 sequences are SEHNR and FQNEAQ (reference sequence). This CDR3 is 13 amino acids long. CDR3 in amino acids: CASSPDRGETQYF. The CDR3 DNA follows: TGTGCCAGCAGCCCGGACAGGGGAGAGACCCAGTACTTC.

V gene TRBV30 combines with J gene TRBJ1-2; 10 nucleotides line up with TRBD1. The ends lost 3 bases at V and 7 bases at J; junction bases unmatched: 5. This CDR3 has 13 residues. In germline, CDR1 is GTSNPN, CDR2 SVGIG (reference sequence). In nucleotides, the CDR3 is TGTGCCTGGAGCAGGGACAGGGGACTTGGCTACACCTTC. It translates to CAWSRDRGLGYTF.

J is TRBJ1-2 and V is TRBV2; TRBD1 agrees at 8 bases. This CDR3 region has 15 residues. V was pared by 5 bases and J by 3 bases, with 8 bases of the junction left unmatched. In germline, CDR1 is SNHLY, CDR2 FYNNEI. CDR3 DNA sequence: TGTGCCAGCAGTACCCTGACAGGGGACCACTATGGCTACACCTTC. This sequence encodes CASSTLTGDHYGYTF.

The J gene is TRBJ2-2, the V gene TRBV7-2; D possibly corresponds to TRBD1 (6 bases). V dropped 4 bases and J dropped 3 bases, with 15 bases sitting between them. The CDR3 covers 16 residues. CDR1 is SGHTA and CDR2 is FQGNSA in the germline V gene. The CDR3: CASSYDGGADTGELFF. As DNA, the CDR3 is TGTGCCAGCAGCTACGATGGGGGCGCGGACACCGGGGAGCTGTTTTTT.

The count of this clone is one. The chain employs TRBV18 and TRBJ2-1, with 11 positions matching TRBD1. After removal of 3 bases from V and 8 bases from J, the junction contained 3 bases not matched to a gene. CDR1 is KGHSH, CDR2 LQKENI, per germline. The CDR3 length is 14 residues. The CDR3 nucleotides are TGTGCCAGCTCACCTGGGACAGGGGGTTATGAGCAGTTCTTC. Protein sequence: CASSPGTGGYEQFF. Supplemented by reference TRBV18 and TRBJ2-1, the full variable domain reads NAGVMQNPRHLVRRRGQEARLRCSPMKGHSHVYWYRQLPEEGLKFMVYLQKENIIDESGMPKERFSAEFPKEGPSILRIQQVVRGDSAAYFCASSPGTGGYEQFFGPGTRLTVL.

This clone was seen only once. This sequence joins TRBV5-4 and TRBJ2-3; 11 positions agree with TRBD2. The germline CDR1 and CDR2 sequences are SGHNT and YYREEE (reference sequence). J lost 2 bases, V lost 4 bases, and 3 bases had no gene match. There are 15 residues in the CDR3. The CDR3 protein is CASSLTSGNTDTQYF. CDR3 in DNA: TGTGCCAGCAGCCTGACTAGCGGGAACACAGATACGCAGTATTTT.

The chain employs TRBV4-1 and TRBJ1-2; 8 nucleotides align to TRBD1. This CDR3 has 14 amino acids. Germline V gives CDR1 MGHRA, CDR2 YSYEKL. V lost 3 bases to trimming and J lost 8 bases; unmatched junction nucleotides: 8. CDR3: CASSQMTGVDGYTF. DNA of the CDR3: TGCGCCAGCAGCCAGATGACAGGGGTGGACGGCTACACCTTC.

The chain recombines TRBV12-5 with TRBJ2-7, with 10 bases matching TRBD1. Per the germline V gene, CDR1 is LGHNT and CDR2 is FRNRAP. With 2 bases clipped from V and 4 bases from J, the junction kept 8 bases outside the gene matches. The CDR3 totals 16 residues. The CDR3 loop reads CASGLLGTGVLYEQYF. CDR3 sequence (DNA): TGTGCTAGTGGTTTGTTGGGGACAGGGGTTTTATACGAGCAGTACTTC.